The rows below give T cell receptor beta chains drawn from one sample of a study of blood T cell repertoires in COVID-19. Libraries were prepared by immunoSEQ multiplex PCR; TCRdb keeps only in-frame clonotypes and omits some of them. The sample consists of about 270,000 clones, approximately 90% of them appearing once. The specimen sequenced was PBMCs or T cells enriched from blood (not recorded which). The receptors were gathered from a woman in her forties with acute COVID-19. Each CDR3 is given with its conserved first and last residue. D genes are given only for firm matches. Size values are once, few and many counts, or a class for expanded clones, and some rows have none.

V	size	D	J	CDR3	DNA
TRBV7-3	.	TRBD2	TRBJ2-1	CASSFSGSSYNEQFF	TGTGCCAGCAGCTTTAGCGGGAGCTCCTACAATGAGCAGTTCTTC
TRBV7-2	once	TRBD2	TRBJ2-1	CASSPGGRSYNEQFF	TGTGCCAGCAGCCCGGGGGGGCGGTCTTACAATGAGCAGTTCTTC
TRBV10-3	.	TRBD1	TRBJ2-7	CAISNPTGVSYEQYF	TGTGCCATCAGTAACCCGACAGGGGTTTCCTACGAGCAGTACTTC
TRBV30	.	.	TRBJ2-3	CAWSVQDTQYF	TGTGCCTGGAGTGTACAAGATACGCAGTATTTT
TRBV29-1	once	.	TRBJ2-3	CSVEGLARPSTDTQYF	TGCAGCGTTGAGGGCCTAGCGCGACCTAGCACAGATACGCAGTATTTT
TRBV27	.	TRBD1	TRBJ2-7	CASSFAGTGAYEQYF	TGTGCCAGCAGTTTCGCCGGGACAGGGGCCTACGAGCAGTACTTC
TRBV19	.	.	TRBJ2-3	CASSSPRGARATQYF	TGTGCCAGTAGTTCCCCCAGGGGAGCCCGAGCTACGCAGTATTTT
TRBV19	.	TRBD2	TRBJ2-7	CASSPATSGSAYEQYF	TGTGCCAGTAGTCCCGCGACTAGCGGGAGCGCCTACGAGCAGTACTTC
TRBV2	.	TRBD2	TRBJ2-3	CASSEKGLAGWGYTDTQYF	TGTGCCAGCAGTGAAAAAGGACTAGCGGGGTGGGGGTACACAGATACGCAGTATTTT
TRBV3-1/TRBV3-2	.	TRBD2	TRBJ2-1	CASSHQAPSERAGGNEQFF	TGTGCCAGCAGCCACCAAGCCCCCTCAGAAAGGGCGGGAGGTAATGAGCAGTTCTTC
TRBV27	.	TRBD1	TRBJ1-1	CASSPRGTGAEAFF	TGTGCCAGCAGTCCAAGGGGAACAGGGGCTGAAGCTTTCTTT
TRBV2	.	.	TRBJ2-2	CASSELASGELFF	TGTGCCAGCAGTGAACTAGCCTCCGGGGAGCTGTTTTTT
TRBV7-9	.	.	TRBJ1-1	CASSFVATEAFF	TGTGCCAGCAGCTTTGTGGCTACTGAAGCTTTCTTT
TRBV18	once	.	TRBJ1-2	CASSALGTSYGYTF	TGTGCCAGCTCAGCACTAGGGACATCTTATGGCTACACCTTC
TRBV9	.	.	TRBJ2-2	CASSVGSGNTGELFF	TGTGCCAGCAGCGTAGGGTCGGGGAACACCGGGGAGCTGTTTTTT
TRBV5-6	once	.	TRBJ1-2	CASSLLGTESYGYTF	TGTGCCAGCAGCCTCTTAGGTACAGAAAGCTATGGCTACACCTTC
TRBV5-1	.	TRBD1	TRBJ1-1	CASSADRQGLAFF	TGCGCCAGCAGCGCGGACAGACAGGGGCTGGCTTTCTTT
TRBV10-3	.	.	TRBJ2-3	CAISEGGIGTDTQYF	TGTGCCATCAGTGAGGGAGGGATCGGCACAGATACGCAGTATTTT
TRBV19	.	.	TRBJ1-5	CASSMTPTGQPQHF	TGTGCCAGTAGTATGACCCCCACGGGTCAGCCCCAGCATTTT
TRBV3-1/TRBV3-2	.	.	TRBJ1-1	CASSLRTEAFF	TGTGCCAGCAGCCTCCGCACTGAAGCTTTCTTT
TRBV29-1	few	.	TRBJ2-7	CSALAGARNEQYF	TGCAGCGCCCTTGCAGGGGCGCGGAACGAGCAGTACTTC
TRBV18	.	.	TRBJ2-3	CASTPRSLTDTQYF	TGTGCCAGCACCCCCAGGTCCCTCACAGATACGCAGTATTTT
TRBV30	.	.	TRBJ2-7	CAWSLPRGRSARTEQYF	TGTGCCTGGAGTCTCCCCAGGGGGAGGTCCGCTCGTACGGAGCAGTACTTC
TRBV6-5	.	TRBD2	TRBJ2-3	CASSSGRRTDTQYF	TGTGCCAGTAGTAGCGGGAGAAGGACAGATACGCAGTATTTT
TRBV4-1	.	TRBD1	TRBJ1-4	CASSQARGQADNEKLFF	TGCGCCAGCAGCCAAGCTAGGGGACAGGCGGATAATGAAAAACTGTTTTTT
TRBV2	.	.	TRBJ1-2	CASSESGAILYGYTF	TGTGCCAGCAGTGAGTCAGGGGCCATCCTCTATGGCTACACCTTC
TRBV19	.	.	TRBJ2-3	CASTKGAHPDTQYF	TGTGCCAGTACCAAAGGGGCCCACCCAGATACGCAGTATTTT
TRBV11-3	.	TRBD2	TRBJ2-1	CASSLAGTSAYNEQFF	TGTGCCAGCAGCTTAGCCGGGACTAGCGCGTACAATGAGCAGTTCTTC
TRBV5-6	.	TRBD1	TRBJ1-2	CASSLRPGQGASGYTF	TGTGCCAGCAGCTTGCGCCCTGGGCAGGGGGCTTCTGGCTACACCTTC
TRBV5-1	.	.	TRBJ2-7	CASSLAGQRWEQYF	TGCGCCAGCAGCTTGGCCGGACAGAGGTGGGAGCAGTACTTC
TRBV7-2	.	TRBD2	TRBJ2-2	CASSRKGLAGVKGGELFF	TGTGCCAGCAGCAGAAAGGGACTAGCGGGGGTCAAGGGAGGGGAGCTGTTTTTT
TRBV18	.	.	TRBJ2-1	CASSYTRTAVGSYNEQFF	TGTGCCAGCTCATACACCCGGACAGCGGTGGGCTCCTACAATGAGCAGTTCTTC
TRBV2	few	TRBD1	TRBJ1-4	CASRGTGEHEKLFF	TGTGCCAGCAGGGGGACAGGGGAGCATGAAAAACTGTTTTTT
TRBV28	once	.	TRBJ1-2	CASSRGVGNYGYTF	TGTGCCAGCAGTCGGGGGGTAGGGAACTATGGCTACACCTTC
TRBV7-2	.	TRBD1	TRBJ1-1	CASSLGRAGGKNTEAFF	TGTGCCAGCAGCTTAGGCCGAGCAGGGGGCAAGAACACTGAAGCTTTCTTT
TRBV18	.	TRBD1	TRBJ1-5	CASSPSIGTGGNQPQHF	TGTGCCAGCTCACCTTCGATCGGGACAGGGGGCAATCAGCCCCAGCATTTT
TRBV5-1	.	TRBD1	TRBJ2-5	CASSSGQGNLRETQYF	TGCGCCAGCAGCTCGGGACAGGGGAATTTGCGAGAGACCCAGTACTTC
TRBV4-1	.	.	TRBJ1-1	CASSQEGSQGNTEAFF	TGCGCCAGCAGCCAAGAAGGCAGCCAGGGGAACACTGAAGCTTTCTTT
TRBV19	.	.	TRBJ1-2	CASSIENLGYTF	TGTGCCAGTAGTATCGAGAATCTAGGCTACACCTTC
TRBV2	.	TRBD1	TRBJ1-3	CASSGQGGNTIYF	TGTGCCAGCAGCGGACAGGGCGGAAACACCATATATTTT
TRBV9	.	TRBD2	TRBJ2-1	CASSPPPGTTYNEQFF	TGTGCCAGCAGCCCTCCCCCCGGGACTACTTACAATGAGCAGTTCTTC
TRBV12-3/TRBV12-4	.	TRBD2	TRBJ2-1	CASSEILAGEQFF	TGTGCCAGCAGTGAAATCTTAGCGGGAGAGCAGTTCTTC
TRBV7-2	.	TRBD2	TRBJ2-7	CASSSRGTSDLEQYF	TGTGCCAGCAGCTCCCGGGGGACTAGCGACCTCGAGCAGTACTTC
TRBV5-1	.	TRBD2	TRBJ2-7	CASSPRSGSSYEQYF	TGCGCCAGCAGCCCGCGCAGCGGGAGCTCCTACGAGCAGTACTTC
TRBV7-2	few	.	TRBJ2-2	CASSFSGSTGELFF	TGTGCCAGCAGCTTTTCGGGGAGTACCGGGGAGCTGTTTTTT
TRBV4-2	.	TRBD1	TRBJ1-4	CASSLTGGEGEKLFF	TGTGCCAGCAGCCTGACAGGGGGCGAAGGTGAAAAACTGTTTTTT
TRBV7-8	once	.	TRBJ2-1	CASSLETYNEQFF	TGTGCCAGCAGCTTAGAGACATACAATGAGCAGTTCTTC
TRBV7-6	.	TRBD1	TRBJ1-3	CASSSTIDRDGSNTIYF	TGTGCCAGCAGCTCTACGATTGACAGGGACGGATCGAACACCATATATTTT